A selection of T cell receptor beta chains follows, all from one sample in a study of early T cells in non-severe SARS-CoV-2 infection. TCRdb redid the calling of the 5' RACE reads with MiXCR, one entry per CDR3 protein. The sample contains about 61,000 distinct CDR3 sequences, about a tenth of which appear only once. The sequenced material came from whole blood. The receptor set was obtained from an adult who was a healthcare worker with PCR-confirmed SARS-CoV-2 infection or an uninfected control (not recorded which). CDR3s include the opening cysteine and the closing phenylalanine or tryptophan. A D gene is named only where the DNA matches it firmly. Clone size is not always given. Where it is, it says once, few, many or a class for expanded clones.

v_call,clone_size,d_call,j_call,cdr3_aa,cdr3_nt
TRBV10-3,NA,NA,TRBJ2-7,CAISPGREQYF,TGTGCCATCAGTCCAGGGCGTGAGCAGTACTTC
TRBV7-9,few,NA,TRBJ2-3,CASSLDGYTDTQYF,TGTGCCAGCAGCCTGGACGGATACACAGATACGCAGTATTTT
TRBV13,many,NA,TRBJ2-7,CASSLPQDPSGQGYEQYF,TGTGCCAGCAGCTTACCCCAGGACCCGTCGGGGCAGGGGTACGAGCAGTACTTC
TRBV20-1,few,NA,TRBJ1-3,CSASHGAHSGNTIYF,TGCAGTGCTAGCCACGGGGCCCACTCTGGAAACACCATATATTTT
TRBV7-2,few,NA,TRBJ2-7,CASSLGPVQGEQYF,TGTGCCAGCAGCCTAGGCCCAGTACAGGGAGAGCAGTACTTC
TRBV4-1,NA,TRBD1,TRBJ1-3,CARQGAARNTIYF,TGCGCCAGACAGGGGGCGGCTCGAAACACCATATATTTT
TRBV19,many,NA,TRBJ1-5,CASSKEKAASNQPQHF,TGTGCCAGTAGTAAAGAGAAGGCAGCTAGCAATCAGCCCCAGCATTTT
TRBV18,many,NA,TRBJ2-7,CASSSEVYEQYF,TGTGCCAGCTCCAGCGAGGTCTACGAGCAGTACTTC
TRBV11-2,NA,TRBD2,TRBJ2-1,CASSFSGGHYNEQFF,TGTGCCAGCAGCTTTAGCGGGGGACACTACAATGAGCAGTTCTTC
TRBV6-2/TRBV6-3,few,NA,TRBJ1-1,CASSRNRVMNTEAFF,TGTGCCAGCAGTCGGAACAGGGTTATGAACACTGAAGCTTTCTTT
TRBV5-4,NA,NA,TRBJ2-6,CASSPGRIANVLTF,TGTGCCAGCAGCCCGGGGAGGATAGCCAACGTCCTGACTTTC
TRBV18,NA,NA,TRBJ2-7,CANSPHQTAEQYF,TGTGCCAACTCACCACACCAGACAGCCGAGCAGTACTTC
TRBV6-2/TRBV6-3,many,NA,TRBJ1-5,CASSYGQGFRQPQHF,TGTGCCAGCAGTTACGGCCAGGGTTTTCGTCAGCCCCAGCATTTT
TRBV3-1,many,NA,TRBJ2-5,CASSQVAETQYF,TGTGCCAGCAGCCAAGTTGCAGAGACCCAGTACTTC
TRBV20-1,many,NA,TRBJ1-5,CSARDSGSNQPQHF,TGCAGTGCTAGAGATTCAGGGAGCAATCAGCCCCAGCATTTT
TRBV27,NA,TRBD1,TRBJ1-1,CASSHDRGTEAFF,TGTGCCAGCAGCCACGACAGGGGCACTGAAGCTTTCTTT
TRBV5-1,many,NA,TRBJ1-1,CASSSQGLRNTEAFF,TGCGCCAGCAGCTCGCAGGGGTTGAGGAACACTGAAGCTTTCTTT
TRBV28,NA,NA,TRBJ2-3,CASSRGRSRTDTQYF,TGTGCCAGCAGCCGGGGGCGGTCTCGCACAGATACGCAGTATTTT
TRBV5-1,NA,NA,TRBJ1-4,CASSRGGPPTNEKLFF,TGCGCCAGCAGCCGCGGTGGACCCCCAACTAATGAAAAACTGTTTTTT
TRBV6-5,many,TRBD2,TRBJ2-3,CASSKTSGMGDTQYF,TGTGCCAGCAGTAAGACTAGCGGGATGGGAGATACGCAGTATTTT
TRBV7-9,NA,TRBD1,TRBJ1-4,CASSLAAGTAATNEKLFF,TGTGCCAGCAGCTTAGCGGCCGGGACAGCAGCAACTAATGAAAAACTGTTTTTT
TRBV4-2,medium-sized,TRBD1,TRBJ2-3,CASSPERDRGTDTQYF,TGTGCCAGCAGCCCCGAGAGAGACAGGGGCACAGATACGCAGTATTTT
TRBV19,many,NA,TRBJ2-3,CASSIRSTTDTQYF,TGTGCCAGTAGTATCCGTAGCACCACAGATACGCAGTATTTT
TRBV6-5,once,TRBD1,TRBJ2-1,CASSYWPLTGVDEQFF,TGTGCCAGCAGTTACTGGCCATTAACAGGGGTCGATGAGCAGTTCTTC
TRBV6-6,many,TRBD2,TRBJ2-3,CASSWGGGTDTQYF,TGTGCCAGCAGTTGGGGGGGAGGCACAGATACGCAGTATTTT
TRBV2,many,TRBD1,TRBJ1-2,CASSEWDSLGAF,TGTGCCAGCAGTGAATGGGACAGCCTTGGCGCTTTC